This T cell receptor (beta chain) was identified during a study of blood T cell repertoires in COVID-19. Here immunoSEQ multiplex PCR was the method, and the copy in TCRdb shows in-frame clones only, minus some. The table includes about 210,000 clones, 83% detected once. Germline-derived CDR1 and CDR2 are SEHNR and FQNEAQ (reference sequence). CDR3 length: 17 residues. Trimming cost V 1 base and J 5 bases; bases outside gene matches: 6. The sequencing sample was made of peripheral blood. The receptor was isolated from a man aged 50-59 years with active or convalescent COVID-19. This chain joins TRBV7-9 and TRBJ2-5, with 14 bases that match TRBD2. The CDR3 nucleotides are TGTGCCAGCAGCTTAGGAGGGACTAGCGGGAGTTCTGAGACCCAGTACTTC. It specifies CASSLGGTSGSSETQYF.